The 24 T cell receptor beta chains below come from one sample, sequenced in a study of shared clonotypes between healthy human individuals. Assay: immunoSEQ multiplex PCR; the TCRdb copy retains only in-frame clones and omits some. The data hold around 500,000 clones, with 70% to 80% observed a single time. The source material was PBMCs. The receptors shown here come from a middle-aged woman in good health. Some clones in this sample may be carry-over from other donors' samples.

The J gene is TRBJ2-7, the V gene TRBV7-2; 9 nucleotides match TRBD2. The CDR3 runs 15 residues. Germline V gene data show CDR1 as SGHTA and CDR2 as FQGNSA. The V gene end was trimmed by 3 bases and the J gene end by 7 bases; junction bases not matched to a gene: 10. CDR3 nucleotide sequence: TGTGCCAGCAGCTTTAACGGCGGGAGGGCCGGGGAGCAGTACTTC. Its protein product is CASSFNGGRAGEQYF.

The chain links TRBV19 to TRBJ2-1, with 10 nucleotides matching TRBD2. Germline values: CDR1 LNHDA, CDR2 SQIVND (reference sequence). The V and J ends lost 5 bases and 12 bases, in that order; junction bases with no gene match: 7. The CDR3 covers 13 residues. This chain's CDR3 is CASSVLAGQSQFF. CDR3 nucleotides: TGTGCCAGTAGTGTACTAGCGGGACAATCGCAGTTCTTC.

For this clone: Mismatch with germline at one junction end may stem from a read error. V gene TRBV7-7 combines with J gene TRBJ2-2; TRBD2 aligns across 7 bases. Germline V gene data show CDR1 as SSHAT and CDR2 as FNYEAQ (reference sequence). This CDR3 comprises 16 residues. The CDR3 bases are TGTGCTAGCAGCTTAGCGGTGGCGGGAGTTGGCGGGGAGCTGTTTTTT. Protein product: CASSLAVAGVGGELFF.

This chain connects TRBV7-2 to TRBJ2-1, with D unclear. Trimming stripped 7 bases from V and 1 base from J, with 11 bases between. The CDR3 runs 14 residues. CDR1 and CDR2 from the germline V gene are SGHTA and FQGNSA. The CDR3 bases are TGTGCCAGCACCGTCCCTGGGTCCTACAATGAGCAGTTCTTC. This translates into CASTVPGSYNEQFF.

The chain couples TRBV21-1 to TRBJ2-7. TRBV21-1 is marked as a pseudogene. This CDR3 has 15 residues. CDR3 in amino acids: CASTIGRLPTYEQYF. CDR3 DNA: TGTGCCAGCACCATAGGGCGGCTGCCTACCTACGAGCAGTACTTC.

V is TRBV2 and J is TRBJ1-4; D not certain. CDR3 size: 13 residues. CDR1 and CDR2 from the germline V gene are SNHLY and FYNNEI. V was clipped by 10 bases and J by 3 bases, with 12 bases between them. CDR3 region: CATKIGANEKLFF. CDR3 sequence (DNA): TGTGCCACCAAAATTGGAGCTAATGAAAAACTGTTTTTT.

The chain has TRBV30 and TRBJ1-1, with D unclear. V gave up 2 bases and J gave up 7 bases, with 11 bases separating them. Germline V gives CDR1 GTSNPN, CDR2 SVGIG (reference sequence). CDR3 size: 12 residues. CDR3 protein: CAWSMGWNEAFF. The CDR3 DNA reads TGTGCCTGGAGTATGGGGTGGAATGAAGCTTTCTTT.

The chain employs TRBV18 and TRBJ1-2; no definite D call. V was clipped by 3 bases and J by 0 bases, with 8 bases between them. Germline CDR1 is KGHSH and CDR2 is LQKENI. This CDR3 comprises 14 residues. CDR3 sequence (DNA): TGTGCCAGCTCACCGCTGCCTACTAACTATGGCTACACCTTC. Its translation is CASSPLPTNYGYTF.

This clone was seen many times. J is TRBJ2-2 and V is TRBV9; TRBD2 aligns across 12 bases. CDR1 and CDR2 from the germline V gene are SGDLS and YYNGEE. The CDR3 is made up of 16 amino acids. Trimming took 2 bases from V and 6 from J; bases not matched to a gene: 5. CDR3 protein: CASSVRLAGAPGELFF. As DNA, the CDR3 is TGTGCCAGCAGCGTGAGACTAGCGGGAGCACCCGGGGAGCTGTTTTTT.

J is TRBJ2-7 and V is TRBV15; possible D gene TRBD2, 7 bases. Germline V gene lookup returns CDR1 LNHNV and CDR2 YYDKDF (reference sequence). The CDR3 has 14 residues. The V end lost 3 bases, the J end lost 5 bases, and 14 bases lay between the germline ends. The CDR3 protein is CATSRGGPADEQYF. In nucleotides, the CDR3 is TGTGCCACCAGCAGGGGGGGGCCGGCGGACGAGCAGTACTTC.

The V and J genes are TRBV5-1 and TRBJ1-4; D not resolved. CDR1 and CDR2 from the germline V gene are SGHRS and YFSETQ. V gave up 0 bases and J gave up 3 bases, with 12 bases separating them. The CDR3 has 16 residues. This chain's CDR3 is CASSLGPSGANEKLFF. CDR3 sequence (DNA): TGCGCCAGCAGCTTGGGCCCCTCCGGAGCTAATGAAAAACTGTTTTTT.

This rearrangement joins TRBV5-6 to TRBJ1-2, with 9 bases matching TRBD1. V lost 0 bases and J lost 4; bases outside the gene matches: 4. The germline CDR1 and CDR2 sequences are SGHDT and YYEEEE. The CDR3 is made up of 15 amino acids. CDR3 residues: CASSLGTGVGYGYTF. CDR3 DNA sequence: TGTGCCAGCAGCTTGGGGACAGGGGTTGGCTATGGCTACACCTTC.

The chain uses TRBV29-1 and TRBJ1-1, with 12 bases aligning to TRBD1. Germline V CDR1 and CDR2: SQVTM, ANQGSEA. The CDR3 totals 15 residues. V dropped 3 bases and J dropped 1; count of bases not matched to a gene: 3. CDR3 sequence reads: CSVDGTGGANTEAFF. The CDR3, as DNA: TGCAGCGTTGATGGGACAGGGGGCGCGAACACTGAAGCTTTCTTT.

Concerning this clone: Distinct nucleotide sequences in the sample also encode this CDR3. The rearrangement joins TRBV28 to TRBJ2-7, with 7 bases matching TRBD1. The V gene end was trimmed by 3 bases and the J gene end by 6 bases; junction bases not matched to a gene: 2. Germline V gene lookup returns CDR1 MDHEN and CDR2 SYDVKM. The CDR3 runs 12 residues. The CDR3 reads CASSLTGSEQYF. The CDR3 coding sequence is TGTGCCAGCAGTTTGACAGGGTCCGAGCAGTACTTC.

V usage is TRBV4-3 and J usage is TRBJ2-7, with 9 bases lining up with TRBD1. The CDR3 has 17 residues. V was clipped by 0 bases and J by 5 bases; unmatched bases: 11. Per germline, CDR1 LGHNA and CDR2 YSLEER. CDR3 sequence reads: CASSQDKVDRGSHEQYF. DNA of the CDR3: TGCGCCAGCAGCCAAGATAAAGTGGACAGGGGTTCCCACGAGCAGTACTTC.

This chain connects TRBV5-1 to TRBJ2-5; 10 bases agree with TRBD1. The CDR3 is 15 amino acids. Losses at the gene ends were 3 bases for V and 3 bases for J; bases not matched to a gene: 5. Germline V gene sequence: CDR1 SGHRS, CDR2 YFSETQ. As DNA, the CDR3 is TGCGCCAGCAGCTCCTCCGGGACAGGGGAAGAGACCCAGTACTTC. It codes for CASSSSGTGEETQYF.

This clone was recorded only once. The V call is TRBV5-1, the J call TRBJ1-3; 7 positions match TRBD1. CDR1 and CDR2 from the germline V gene are SGHRS and YFSETQ. This CDR3 contains 16 residues. Trimming took 0 bases from V and 3 from J; bases not matched to a gene: 6. CDR3 bases: TGCGCCAGCAGCTTGGATGAGGGGGCTTTTGGAAACACCATATATTTT. Translated: CASSLDEGAFGNTIYF.

Comments on this clone: Other nucleotide sequences in the sample specify the same CDR3. This sequence joins TRBV18 and TRBJ2-3, with D uncertain. CDR1 and CDR2 (germline): KGHSH, LQKENI. The V gene lost 3 bases and the J gene lost 4 bases, with 2 bases spanning the gap. The CDR3 extends over 11 amino acids. CDR3 DNA sequence: TGTGCCAGCTCACCTTCAGATACGCAGTATTTT. This translates into CASSPSDTQYF.

This clone was seen only a few times. The rearrangement joins TRBV5-4 to TRBJ1-2, with TRBD1 matching over 9 bases. The CDR3 is 16 amino acids. The junction had 9 bases not matched to a gene; V was cut back by 4 bases and J by 2 bases. Germline V gene lookup returns CDR1 SGHNT and CDR2 YYREEE (reference sequence). As DNA, the CDR3 is TGTGCCAGCAGCGATTTGGGACAGGGATTGAACTATGGCTACACCTTC. This encodes CASSDLGQGLNYGYTF.

This clone showed up just once. This sequence joins TRBV14 and TRBJ2-2; D is uncertain. V dropped 1 base and J dropped 4 bases, with 10 bases sitting between them. The CDR3 runs to 15 residues. Looked up from germline, CDR1 is SGHDN and CDR2 is FVKESK. The CDR3 DNA reads TGTGCCAGCAGCCAAGTAACCCTTTCCACCGGGGAGCTGTTTTTT. Its translation: CASSQVTLSTGELFF.

The rearrangement links TRBV13 to TRBJ2-1; TRBD2 might be the D (7 bases). The V gene's germline CDR1 is PRHDT and CDR2 FYEKMQ (reference sequence). The CDR3 covers 15 residues. V dropped 2 bases and J dropped 5 bases, with 13 bases sitting between them. CDR3 loop: CASSLRGRGNNEQFF. CDR3 coding DNA: TGTGCCAGCAGCTTAAGGGGGAGGGGAAACAATGAGCAGTTCTTC.

On this clone itself: Since a far larger clone is one base different, this is likely a read error. V is TRBV2 and J is TRBJ2-2; maybe TRBD2 (6 bases). The CDR3 consists of 11 residues. In germline, CDR1 is SNHLY, CDR2 FYNNEI. This CDR3 is CASRGTGEPFF. CDR3 in DNA: TGTGCCAGTCGCGGGACCGGGGAGCCGTTTTTT.

J is TRBJ2-7 and V is TRBV27; either TRBD1 or TRBD2 may fit D (5 bases each). This CDR3 has 13 amino acids. V was clipped by 6 bases and J by 0 bases, with 9 bases between them. Germline lookup yields CDR1 MNHEY and CDR2 SMNVEV (reference sequence). CDR3 in amino acids: CASRGDYSYEQYF. The CDR3 DNA follows: TGTGCCAGCAGGGGGGATTACTCCTACGAGCAGTACTTC.

A note on this clone: This may stem from a read error, because a much larger clone lies one nucleotide away. Distinct nucleotide sequences in the sample also encode this CDR3. This rearrangement joins TRBV29-1 to TRBJ2-2, with TRBD1 identical over 7 bases. Germline assignment: CDR1 SQVTM and CDR2 ANQGSEA. This CDR3 contains 14 residues. The CDR3 coding sequence is TGCAGCGTTGTTAGGACAGGAAACACCGGAGAGCTGTTTTTT. Translated: CSVVRTGNTGELFF.